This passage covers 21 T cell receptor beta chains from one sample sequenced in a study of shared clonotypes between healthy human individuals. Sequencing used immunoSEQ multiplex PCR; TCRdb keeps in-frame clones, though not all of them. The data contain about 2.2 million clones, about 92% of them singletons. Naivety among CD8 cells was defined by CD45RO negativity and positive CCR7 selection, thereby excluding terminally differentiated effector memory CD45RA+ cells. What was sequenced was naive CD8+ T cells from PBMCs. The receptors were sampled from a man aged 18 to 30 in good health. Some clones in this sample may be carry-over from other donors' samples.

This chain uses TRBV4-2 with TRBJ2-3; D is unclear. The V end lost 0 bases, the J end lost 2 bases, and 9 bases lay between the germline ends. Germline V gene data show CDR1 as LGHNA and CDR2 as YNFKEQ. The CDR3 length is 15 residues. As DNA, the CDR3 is TGTGCCAGCAGCCAAGATTGGGAACTCACAGATACGCAGTATTTT. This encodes CASSQDWELTDTQYF.

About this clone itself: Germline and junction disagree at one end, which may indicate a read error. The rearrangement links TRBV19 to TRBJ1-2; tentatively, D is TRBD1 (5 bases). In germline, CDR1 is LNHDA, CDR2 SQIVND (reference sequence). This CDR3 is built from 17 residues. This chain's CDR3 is CASSQPGPLASNNGYTF. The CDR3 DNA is TGTGCCAGTAGCCAACCGGGACCGCTGGCATCTAACAATGGCTACACCTTC.

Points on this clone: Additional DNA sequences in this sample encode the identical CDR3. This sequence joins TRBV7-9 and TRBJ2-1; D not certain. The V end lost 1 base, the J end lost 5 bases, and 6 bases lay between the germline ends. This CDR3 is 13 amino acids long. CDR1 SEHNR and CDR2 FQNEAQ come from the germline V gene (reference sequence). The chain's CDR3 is CASSLVGNNEQFF. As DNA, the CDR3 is TGTGCCAGCAGCTTAGTAGGGAACAATGAGCAGTTCTTC.

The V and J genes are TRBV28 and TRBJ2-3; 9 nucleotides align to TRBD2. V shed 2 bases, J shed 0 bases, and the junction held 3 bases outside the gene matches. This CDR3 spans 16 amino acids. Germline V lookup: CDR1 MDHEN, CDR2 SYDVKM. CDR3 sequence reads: CASSLPLAGSTDTQYF. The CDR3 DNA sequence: TGTGCCAGCAGTTTACCCCTAGCGGGAAGCACAGATACGCAGTATTTT.

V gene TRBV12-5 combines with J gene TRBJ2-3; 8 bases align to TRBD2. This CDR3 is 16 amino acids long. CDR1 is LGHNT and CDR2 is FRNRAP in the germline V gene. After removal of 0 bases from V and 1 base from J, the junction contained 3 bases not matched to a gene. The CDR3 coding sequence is TGTGCTAGTGGTTTGGTACTGCGGGAGGGCACAGATACGCAGTATTTT. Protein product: CASGLVLREGTDTQYF.

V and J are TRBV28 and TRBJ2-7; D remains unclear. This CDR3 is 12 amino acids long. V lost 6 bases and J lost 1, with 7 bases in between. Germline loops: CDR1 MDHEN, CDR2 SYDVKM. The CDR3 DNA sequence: TGTGCCAGCAGCGCGGTGTCCTACGAGCAGTACTTC. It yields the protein CASSAVSYEQYF.

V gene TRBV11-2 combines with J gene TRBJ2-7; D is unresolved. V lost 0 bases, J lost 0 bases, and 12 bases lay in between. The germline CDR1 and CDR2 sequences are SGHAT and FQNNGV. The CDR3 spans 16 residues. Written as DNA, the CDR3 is TGTGCCAGCAGCTTAGATAAAGGGTTTTCCTCCTACGAGCAGTACTTC. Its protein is CASSLDKGFSSYEQYF.

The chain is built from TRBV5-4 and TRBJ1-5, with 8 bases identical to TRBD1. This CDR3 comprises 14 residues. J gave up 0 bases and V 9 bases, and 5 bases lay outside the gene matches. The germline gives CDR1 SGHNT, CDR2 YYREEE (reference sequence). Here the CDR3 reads CAISDRGSNQPQHF. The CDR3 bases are TGTGCCATATCCGACAGGGGTAGCAATCAGCCCCAGCATTTT.

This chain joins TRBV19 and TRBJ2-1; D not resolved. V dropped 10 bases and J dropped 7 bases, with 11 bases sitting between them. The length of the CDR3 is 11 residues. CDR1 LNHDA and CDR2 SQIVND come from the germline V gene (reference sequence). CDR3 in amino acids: CATRLINEQFF. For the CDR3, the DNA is TGTGCCACGCGACTTATTAATGAGCAGTTCTTC.

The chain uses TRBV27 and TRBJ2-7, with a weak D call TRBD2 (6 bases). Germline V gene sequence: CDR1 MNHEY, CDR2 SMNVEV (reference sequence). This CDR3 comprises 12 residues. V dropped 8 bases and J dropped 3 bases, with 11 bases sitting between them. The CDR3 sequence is CASGDLGYEQYF. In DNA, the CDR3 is TGTGCCAGCGGGGACTTAGGCTACGAGCAGTACTTC.

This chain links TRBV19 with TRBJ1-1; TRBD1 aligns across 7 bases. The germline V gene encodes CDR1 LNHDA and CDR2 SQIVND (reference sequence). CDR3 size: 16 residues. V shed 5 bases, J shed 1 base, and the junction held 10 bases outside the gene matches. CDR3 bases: TGTGCCAGTAGTCTTTGGGGACAGATTACGAACACTGAAGCTTTCTTT. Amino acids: CASSLWGQITNTEAFF.

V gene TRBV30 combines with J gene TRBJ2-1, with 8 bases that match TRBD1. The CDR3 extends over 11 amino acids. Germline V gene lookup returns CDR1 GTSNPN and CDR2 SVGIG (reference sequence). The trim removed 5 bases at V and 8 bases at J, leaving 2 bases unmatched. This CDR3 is CAWDRGYEQFF. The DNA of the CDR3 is TGTGCCTGGGACAGGGGATATGAGCAGTTCTTC.

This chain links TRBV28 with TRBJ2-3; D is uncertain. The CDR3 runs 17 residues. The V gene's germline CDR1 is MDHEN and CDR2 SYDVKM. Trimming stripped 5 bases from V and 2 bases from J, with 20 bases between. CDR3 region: CASSATHSIAFTDTQYF. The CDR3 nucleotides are TGTGCCAGCAGTGCAACCCACTCAATAGCTTTCACAGATACGCAGTATTTT.

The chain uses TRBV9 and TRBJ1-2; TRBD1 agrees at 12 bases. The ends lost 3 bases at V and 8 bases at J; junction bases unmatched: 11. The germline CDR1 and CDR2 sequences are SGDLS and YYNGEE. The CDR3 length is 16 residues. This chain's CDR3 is CASSEGPGQGAEGYTF. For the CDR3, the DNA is TGTGCCAGCAGCGAAGGGCCGGGACAGGGGGCGGAGGGCTACACCTTC.

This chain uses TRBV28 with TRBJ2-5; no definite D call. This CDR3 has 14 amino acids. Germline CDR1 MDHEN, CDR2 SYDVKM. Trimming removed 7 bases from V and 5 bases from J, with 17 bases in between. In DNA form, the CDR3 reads TGTGCCAGCAATCCGCCCGGTGTCCGGGAGACCCAGTACTTC. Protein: CASNPPGVRETQYF. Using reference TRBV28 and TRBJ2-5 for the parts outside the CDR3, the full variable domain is DVKVTQSSRYLVKRTGEKVFLECVQDMDHENMFWYRQDPGLGLRLIYFSYDVKMKEKGDIPEGYSVSREKKERFSLILESASTNQTSMYLCASNPPGVRETQYFGPGTRLLVL.

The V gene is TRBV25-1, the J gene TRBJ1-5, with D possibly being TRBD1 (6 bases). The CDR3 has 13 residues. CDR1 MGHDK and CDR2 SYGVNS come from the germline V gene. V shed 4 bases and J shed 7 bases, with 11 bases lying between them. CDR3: CASSGGGGQPQHF. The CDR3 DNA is TGTGCCAGCAGTGGGGGAGGGGGACAGCCCCAGCATTTT.

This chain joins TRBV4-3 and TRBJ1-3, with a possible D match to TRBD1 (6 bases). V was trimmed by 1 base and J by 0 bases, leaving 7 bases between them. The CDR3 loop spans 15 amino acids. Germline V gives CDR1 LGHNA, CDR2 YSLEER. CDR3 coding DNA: TGCGCCAGCAGCCAAGGACAGGACTCTGGAAACACCATATATTTT. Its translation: CASSQGQDSGNTIYF.

The CDR3 DNA follows: TGTGCCAGCAGTTCCTCCCTGGATAGGACCCAGTACTTC. Residues: CASSSSLDRTQYF. The chain recombines TRBV27 with TRBJ2-5; no reliable D call. V was clipped by 4 bases and J by 7 bases, with 13 bases between them. Germline-derived CDR1 and CDR2 are MNHEY and SMNVEV (reference sequence). The CDR3 loop spans 13 amino acids.

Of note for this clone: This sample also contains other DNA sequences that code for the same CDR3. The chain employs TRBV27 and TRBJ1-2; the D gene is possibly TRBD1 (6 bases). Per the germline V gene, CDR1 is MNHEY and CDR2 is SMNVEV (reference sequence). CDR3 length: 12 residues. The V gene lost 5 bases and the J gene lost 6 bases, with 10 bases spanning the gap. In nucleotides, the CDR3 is TGTGCCAGCAGTCTAAGGGGGGATGGCTACACCTTC. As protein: CASSLRGDGYTF.

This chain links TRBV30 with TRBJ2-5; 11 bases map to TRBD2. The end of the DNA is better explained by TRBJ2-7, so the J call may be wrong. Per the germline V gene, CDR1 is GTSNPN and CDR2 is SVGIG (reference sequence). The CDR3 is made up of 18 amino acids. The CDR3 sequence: CAWSATPPTSGRVYEQYF. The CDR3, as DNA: TGTGCCTGGAGTGCCACCCCCCCCACTAGCGGGAGAGTCTACGAGCAGTACTTC.

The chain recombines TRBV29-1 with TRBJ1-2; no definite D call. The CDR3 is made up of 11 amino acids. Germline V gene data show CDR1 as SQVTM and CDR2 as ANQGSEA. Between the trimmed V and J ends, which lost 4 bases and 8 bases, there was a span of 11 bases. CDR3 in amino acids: CSVAEGVGYTF. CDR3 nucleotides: TGCAGCGTTGCTGAGGGAGTCGGCTACACCTTC.